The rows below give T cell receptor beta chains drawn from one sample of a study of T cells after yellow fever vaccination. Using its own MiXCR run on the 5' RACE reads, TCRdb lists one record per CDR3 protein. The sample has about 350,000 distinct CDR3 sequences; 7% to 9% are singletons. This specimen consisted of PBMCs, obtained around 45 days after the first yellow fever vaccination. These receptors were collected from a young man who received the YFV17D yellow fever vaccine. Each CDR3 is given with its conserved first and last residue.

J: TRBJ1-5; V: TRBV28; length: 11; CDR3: CASSYRQPQHF
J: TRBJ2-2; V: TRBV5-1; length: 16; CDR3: CASSSIPTGVSGELFF
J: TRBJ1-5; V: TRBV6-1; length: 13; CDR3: CASRVYSNQPQHF
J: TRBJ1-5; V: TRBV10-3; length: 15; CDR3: CAISRDTRSNQPQHF
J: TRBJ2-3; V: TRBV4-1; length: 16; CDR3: CASSQKGLAGKDTQYF
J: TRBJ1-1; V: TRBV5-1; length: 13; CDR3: CASSLDPRGEAFF
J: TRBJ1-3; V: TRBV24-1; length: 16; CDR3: CATSDLAEPPGNTIYF
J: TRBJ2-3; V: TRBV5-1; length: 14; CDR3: CASSLRSGTDTQYF
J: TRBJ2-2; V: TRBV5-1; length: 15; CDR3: CASSKDRLSTGELFF
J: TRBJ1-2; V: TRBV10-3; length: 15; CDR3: CAISDPGRDNYGYTF
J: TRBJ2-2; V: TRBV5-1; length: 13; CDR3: CASITSAGGELFF
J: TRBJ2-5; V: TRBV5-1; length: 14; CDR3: CASVKTGNQETQYF
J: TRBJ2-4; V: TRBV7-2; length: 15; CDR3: CASSSPGRGPNIQYF
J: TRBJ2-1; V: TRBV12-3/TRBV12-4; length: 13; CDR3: CASSLWGDNEQFF
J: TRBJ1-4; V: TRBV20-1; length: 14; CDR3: CSFYLQGGGEKLFF
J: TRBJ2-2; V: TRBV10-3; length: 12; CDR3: CATTGSTGELFF
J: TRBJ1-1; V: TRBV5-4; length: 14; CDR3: CASSLTQGRTEAFF
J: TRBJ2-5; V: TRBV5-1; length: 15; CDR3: CASSLKTGQQETQYF
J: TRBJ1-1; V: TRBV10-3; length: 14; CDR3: CASGDVGAGTEAFF
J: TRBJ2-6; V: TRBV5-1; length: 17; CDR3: CASSLDAGGTGANVLTF
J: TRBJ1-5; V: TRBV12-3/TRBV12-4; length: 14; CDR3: CASSLTASNHPQHF
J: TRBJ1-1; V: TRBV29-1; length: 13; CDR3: CSVVKDENTEAFF
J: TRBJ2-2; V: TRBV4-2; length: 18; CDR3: CASSQETSGGLPTGELFF
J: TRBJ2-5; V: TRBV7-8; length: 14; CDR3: CASSLPGSQETQYF
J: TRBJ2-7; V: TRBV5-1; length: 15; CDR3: CASSLAHGTKYEQYF
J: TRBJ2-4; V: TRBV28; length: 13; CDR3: CASRRPDGDIQYF
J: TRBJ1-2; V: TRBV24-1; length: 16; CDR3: CATSDSEARANYGYTF
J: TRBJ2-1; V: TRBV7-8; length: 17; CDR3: CASSLRSGGKSYNEQFF
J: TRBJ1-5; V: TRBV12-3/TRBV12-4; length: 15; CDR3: CARSLHRGSGQPQHF
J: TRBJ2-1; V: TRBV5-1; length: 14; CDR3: CASSAYGEENEQFF
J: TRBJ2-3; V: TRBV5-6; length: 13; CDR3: CASRLFSTDTQYF
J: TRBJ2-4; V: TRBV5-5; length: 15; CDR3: CASSLLSGGENIQYF
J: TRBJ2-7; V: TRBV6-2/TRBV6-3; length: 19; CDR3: CASSYTTHGSSTDFYEQYF
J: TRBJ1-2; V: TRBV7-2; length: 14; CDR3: CASSPRGVHYGYTF
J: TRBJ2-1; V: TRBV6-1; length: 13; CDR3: CASSEQSGGKQFF
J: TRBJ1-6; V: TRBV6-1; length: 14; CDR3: CASSGDRGLSPLHF
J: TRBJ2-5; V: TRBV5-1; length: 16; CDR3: CASSTTSGKYQETQYF
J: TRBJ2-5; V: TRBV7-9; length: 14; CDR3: CASSATGTQETQYF
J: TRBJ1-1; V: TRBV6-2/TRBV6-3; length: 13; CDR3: CASSYSKNTEAFF
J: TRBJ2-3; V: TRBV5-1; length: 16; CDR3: CASSLATGGGTDTQYF
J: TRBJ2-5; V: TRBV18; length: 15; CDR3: CASSPDRGPHGTQYF
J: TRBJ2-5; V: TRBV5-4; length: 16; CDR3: CASSLAGTGVEETQYF
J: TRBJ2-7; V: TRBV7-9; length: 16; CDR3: CASSLARQGGIYEQYF
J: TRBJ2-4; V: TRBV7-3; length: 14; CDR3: CASSLMERGGIQYF
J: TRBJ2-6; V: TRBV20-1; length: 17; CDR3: CSARDFSGDPGANVLTF
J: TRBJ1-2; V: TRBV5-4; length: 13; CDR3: CASSLGSIGGYTF
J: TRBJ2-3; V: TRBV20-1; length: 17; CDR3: CSARGFRQGLNTDTQYF
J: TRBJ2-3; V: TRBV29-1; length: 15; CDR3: CSANPSGGATDTQYF
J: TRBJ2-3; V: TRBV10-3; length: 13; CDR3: CAITGRVTDTQYF
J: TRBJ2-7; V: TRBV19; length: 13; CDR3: CARYLRVTYEQYF
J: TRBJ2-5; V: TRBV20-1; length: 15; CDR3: CSAYGLAGYHETQYF
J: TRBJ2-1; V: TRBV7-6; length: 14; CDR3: CASSLGGSNNEQFF
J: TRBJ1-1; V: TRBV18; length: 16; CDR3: CASSPPSARGQGEAFF